These 30 T cell receptor beta chains were all obtained from the same sample, sequenced in a study of sequential checkpoint blockade in melanoma. Profiled with immunoSEQ multiplex PCR; TCRdb holds only in-frame clones, not every one. The data hold more than 25,000 clones, with around 77% observed a single time. The treatment denotes: randomized to nivolumab then ipilimumab (arm A) or the reverse (arm B). Sequenced here: CD8+ T cells sorted from blood (inferred from file names), sampled from a patient given nivolumab and ipilimumab in sequence. The source is a human donor with melanoma.

This clone has a handful of counts. The chain carries TRBV7-2 and TRBJ2-5; 9 positions agree with TRBD1. Germline assignment: CDR1 SGHTA and CDR2 FQGNSA. The CDR3 covers 15 residues. V shed 7 bases and J 3 bases; nucleotides not matched to a gene: 9. The CDR3 DNA is TGTGCCAGCACCCCGCGGGGACAGGGTAAAGAGACCCAGTACTTC. It is translated as CASTPRGQGKETQYF.

This chain joins TRBV19 and TRBJ1-2; 9 nucleotides match TRBD1. Per the germline V gene, CDR1 is LNHDA and CDR2 is SQIVND (reference sequence). The V segment lost 7 bases and the J segment 8 bases; nucleotides outside the gene matches: 8. This CDR3 contains 13 residues. The CDR3: CASKTQGARGYTF. The CDR3 DNA reads as TGTGCCAGTAAAACACAGGGGGCGCGCGGCTACACCTTC.

V gene TRBV2 combines with J gene TRBJ2-1; D possibly corresponds to TRBD1 (5 bases). Trimming pared 6 bases from V and 1 base from J, leaving 25 bases between. Germline values: CDR1 SNHLY, CDR2 FYNNEI. The CDR3 runs to 19 residues. DNA of the CDR3: TGTGCCAGCAGCACCACGCCCAGCCAGGACAACCCTTCCTACAATGAGCAGTTCTTC. It yields the protein CASSTTPSQDNPSYNEQFF. Full variable domain (rest looked up from reference TRBV2 and TRBJ2-1): EPEVTQTPSHQVTQMGQEVILRCVPISNHLYFYWYRQILGQKVEFLVSFYNNEISEKSEIFDDQFSVERPDGSNFTLKIRSTKLEDSAMYFCASSTTPSQDNPSYNEQFFGPGTRLTVL.

The J gene is TRBJ2-4, the V gene TRBV5-6; 12 bases fit TRBD2. The CDR3 covers 17 residues. In germline, CDR1 is SGHDT, CDR2 YYEEEE. The ends lost 4 bases at V and 0 bases at J; junction bases unmatched: 5. The CDR3 is CASSPWTSGKAKNIQYF. For the CDR3, the DNA is TGTGCCAGCAGCCCCTGGACTAGCGGGAAAGCCAAAAACATTCAGTACTTC.

This clone was recorded a few times. The chain couples TRBV7-9 to TRBJ2-7; possible D gene TRBD1, 6 bases. Trimming cost V 4 bases and J 5 bases, with 18 bases left between them. CDR1 is SEHNR and CDR2 is FQNEAQ in the germline V gene (reference sequence). CDR3 length: 15 amino acids. CDR3 nucleotide sequence: TGTGCCAGCAGCTCACCAGACCCAGGGGACCACGAGCAGTACTTC. Its translation: CASSSPDPGDHEQYF. The whole variable domain, filled in from reference TRBV7-9 and TRBJ2-7, reads DTGVSQNPRHKITKRGQNVTFRCDPISEHNRLYWYRQTLGQGPEFLTYFQNEAQLEKSRLLSDRFSAERPKGSFSTLEIQRTEQGDSAMYLCASSSPDPGDHEQYFGPGTRLTVT.

This chain uses TRBV13 with TRBJ2-7; D is possibly TRBD1 (6 bases). CDR3 length: 14 residues. Trimming took off 5 bases at V and 5 bases at J, with 16 bases between the two ends. The germline V gene has CDR1 PRHDT and CDR2 FYEKMQ (reference sequence). The CDR3 here is CASSGRDMYHEQYF. CDR3 bases: TGTGCCAGCAGCGGCCGGGACATGTACCACGAGCAGTACTTC.

The genes are TRBV2 and TRBJ2-7; 8 bases map to TRBD1. Germline V CDR1 and CDR2: SNHLY, FYNNEI. Trimming cost V 7 bases and J 3 bases; bases outside gene matches: 8. CDR3 length: 14 amino acids. The CDR3 spells CASTHRDRYYEQYF. CDR3 DNA: TGTGCCAGCACCCACCGGGACAGGTACTACGAGCAGTACTTC.

This chain connects TRBV5-1 to TRBJ2-3, with D possibly being TRBD1 (6 bases). V lost 1 base to trimming and J lost 6 bases, with 18 bases between them. CDR3 size: 16 residues. Per the germline V gene, CDR1 is SGHRS and CDR2 is YFSETQ. CDR3 amino acids: CASSLPQGTPQDTQYF. CDR3 DNA: TGCGCCAGCAGCTTGCCCCAGGGGACACCCCAGGATACGCAGTATTTT.

The rearrangement links TRBV27 to TRBJ2-7; D remains ambiguous. CDR1 and CDR2 (germline): MNHEY, SMNVEV (reference sequence). V gave up 1 base and J gave up 4 bases, with 8 bases separating them. This CDR3 comprises 13 residues. The CDR3 loop is CASSLFGSYEQYF. The CDR3, as DNA: TGTGCCAGCAGTTTATTTGGCAGTTACGAGCAGTACTTC.

The rearrangement uses TRBV29-1 and TRBJ1-1; 11 bases map to TRBD1. CDR1 SQVTM and CDR2 ANQGSEA come from the germline V gene. The CDR3 extends over 14 amino acids. V dropped 4 bases and J dropped 3; count of bases not matched to a gene: 4. The CDR3 reads CSVGGTGGHTEAFF. The CDR3, as DNA: TGCAGCGTTGGAGGGACAGGGGGGCACACTGAAGCTTTCTTT.

This clone has just a few counts. The rearrangement joins TRBV27 to TRBJ1-2; 7 bases line up with TRBD1. CDR1 and CDR2 (germline): MNHEY, SMNVEV (reference sequence). J lost 5 bases, V lost 4 bases, and 4 bases had no gene match. The CDR3 spans 13 residues. The CDR3 region has the DNA TGTGCCAGCAGTTACTCGACAGGGTATGGCTACACCTTC. Translated: CASSYSTGYGYTF.

The CDR3 protein is CASKRGTEAFF. Written as DNA, the CDR3 is TGTGCCAGTAAGAGGGGGACAGAAGCTTTCTTT. The chain uses TRBV19 and TRBJ1-1; perhaps TRBD1 as D (6 bases). The germline V gene has CDR1 LNHDA and CDR2 SQIVND (reference sequence). Trimming left V 7 bases short and J 8 bases short, with 11 bases between. This CDR3 is built from 11 residues.

V gene TRBV28 combines with J gene TRBJ1-4, with 9 nucleotides matching TRBD1. This CDR3 has 16 residues. CDR1 MDHEN and CDR2 SYDVKM come from the germline V gene. V shed 6 bases and J 5 bases; nucleotides not matched to a gene: 10. CDR3 in DNA: TGTGCCAGCAGCCGACGGGGGACAGGGTTAAATGAAAAACTGTTTTTT. Translating it yields CASSRRGTGLNEKLFF.

This chain connects TRBV27 to TRBJ2-7, with D perhaps TRBD2 (6 bases). The CDR3 totals 13 residues. Germline values: CDR1 MNHEY, CDR2 SMNVEV (reference sequence). Between the trimmed V and J ends, which lost 0 bases and 6 bases, there was a span of 9 bases. CDR3 region: CASSLSEGGEQYF. DNA of the CDR3: TGTGCCAGCAGTTTATCGGAGGGCGGCGAGCAGTACTTC.

This clone was detected a few times. The chain links TRBV9 to TRBJ2-7, with D possibly matching TRBD2 (6 bases). V was trimmed by 4 bases and J by 6 bases, leaving 14 bases between them. CDR1 is SGDLS, CDR2 YYNGEE, per germline. This CDR3 spans 13 amino acids. The CDR3 reads CASSSTAGGEQYF. In nucleotides, the CDR3 is TGTGCCAGCAGCTCCACCGCCGGGGGCGAGCAGTACTTC.

This chain connects TRBV5-1 to TRBJ2-1; D gene unclear. V lost 0 bases and J 6 bases, leaving 7 bases between the germline ends. The CDR3 has 13 residues. The germline V gene has CDR1 SGHRS and CDR2 YFSETQ. Written as DNA, the CDR3 is TGCGCCAGCAGCTTGGGACTGGGCAATGAGCAGTTCTTC. Amino acids: CASSLGLGNEQFF.

The V gene is TRBV2, the J gene TRBJ2-5; possible D gene TRBD2, 5 bases. V was pared by 4 bases and J by 1 base, with 10 bases between. Germline-derived CDR1 and CDR2 are SNHLY and FYNNEI. The CDR3 extends over 14 amino acids. CDR3 nucleotides: TGTGCCAGCAGTGTAGTCGGGGTCCAAGAGACCCAGTACTTC. This gives the protein CASSVVGVQETQYF.

This chain uses TRBV5-1 with TRBJ1-1; no clear D. The CDR3 runs to 15 residues. V was trimmed by 0 bases and J by 1 base, leaving 10 bases between them. CDR1 SGHRS and CDR2 YFSETQ come from the germline V gene. CDR3 nucleotide sequence: TGCGCCAGCAGCTTGGCCGCGCAGGCGAACACTGAAGCTTTCTTT. Amino acids: CASSLAAQANTEAFF.

The sample holds a few counts of this clone. CDR3 residues: CASSGGQVITPYEQYF. CDR3 DNA sequence: TGTGCCAGCAGTGGGGGACAGGTGATAACTCCCTACGAGCAGTACTTC. This chain connects TRBV6-4 to TRBJ2-7; 8 bases map to TRBD1. CDR3 size: 16 residues. Germline V gives CDR1 MRHNA, CDR2 SNTAGT. Trimming at V came to 4 bases and at J to 2 bases, leaving 10 bases not matched to a gene.

The V and J genes are TRBV6-1 and TRBJ1-2; TRBD1 aligns across 8 bases. Germline CDR1 is MNHNS and CDR2 is SASEGT. CDR3 length: 13 residues. The V segment lost 5 bases and the J segment 6 bases; nucleotides outside the gene matches: 5. This CDR3 reads CASSQTGADGYTF. CDR3 nucleotide sequence: TGTGCCAGCAGTCAGACAGGGGCGGATGGCTACACCTTC.

This chain joins TRBV29-1 and TRBJ2-2; D is possibly TRBD1 (6 bases). The CDR3 runs 12 residues. The V gene lost 6 bases and the J gene lost 7 bases, with 12 bases spanning the gap. Germline CDR1 is SQVTM and CDR2 is ANQGSEA. The CDR3 spells CSVVGQIGELFF. The CDR3 DNA is TGCAGCGTCGTAGGACAGATCGGGGAGCTGTTTTTT.

There are a few counts of this clone. The genes are TRBV29-1 and TRBJ1-1; D not resolved. Germline V gene data show CDR1 as SQVTM and CDR2 as ANQGSEA. Deletions cut 5 bases from V and 1 base from J, with 11 bases between. The length of the CDR3 is 13 residues. CDR3 sequence (DNA): TGCAGCGTTTGTTGCGGCCAGAACACTGAAGCTTTCTTT. Protein product: CSVCCGQNTEAFF.

V usage is TRBV9 and J usage is TRBJ2-7; TRBD1 is a possible D gene (6 bases). Per germline, CDR1 SGDLS and CDR2 YYNGEE. Trimming removed 3 bases from V and 2 bases from J, with 15 bases in between. CDR3 length: 15 amino acids. CDR3 protein: CASSETGRSTYEQYF. The CDR3 coding sequence is TGTGCCAGCAGCGAGACAGGCCGAAGTACCTACGAGCAGTACTTC.

V gene TRBV11-2 combines with J gene TRBJ1-5; tentative D call: TRBD1 (5 bases). CDR1 and CDR2 (germline): SGHAT, FQNNGV. V was cut by 1 base and J by 4 bases, with 11 bases left in between. The CDR3 is 15 residues long. CDR3 region: CASSLGGGLNQPQHF. CDR3 nucleotides: TGTGCCAGCAGCTTAGGGGGGGGGTTAAATCAGCCCCAGCATTTT.

V gene TRBV28 combines with J gene TRBJ2-5; 8 bases match TRBD2. V was clipped by 3 bases and J by 5 bases; unmatched bases: 5. Germline lookup yields CDR1 MDHEN and CDR2 SYDVKM. The CDR3 consists of 14 residues. CDR3 amino acids: CASSFFAGGETQYF. For the CDR3, the DNA is TGTGCCAGCAGTTTCTTTGCGGGAGGTGAGACCCAGTACTTC.

The V and J genes are TRBV29-1 and TRBJ2-1, with 7 bases matching TRBD2. V gave up 1 base and J gave up 9 bases; unmatched junction bases: 3. The CDR3 spans 12 residues. Germline CDR1 reads SQVTM; CDR2 reads ANQGSEA. The CDR3 region is CSVEGRGSEQFF. The CDR3 DNA is TGCAGCGTTGAAGGGCGGGGGAGTGAGCAGTTCTTC.

This clone was observed a few times. V and J are TRBV9 and TRBJ1-4; D not resolved. The CDR3 is 14 residues long. The V end was cut by 1 base, the J end by 1 base, with 5 bases between. In germline, CDR1 is SGDLS, CDR2 YYNGEE. CDR3 sequence reads: CASSVRGTNEKLFF. DNA of the CDR3: TGTGCCAGCAGCGTACGGGGAACTAATGAAAAACTGTTTTTT.

This clone has only a few counts. Compared with germline, one end of the junction differs, possibly owing to a read error. CDR3 amino acids: CASSIGTGGNSPLHF. The CDR3 nucleotides are TGTGCCAGTAGCATAGGGACAGGGGGTAATTCACCCCTCCACTTT. The J gene is TRBJ1-6, the V gene TRBV19; 11 nucleotides agree with TRBD1. The germline V gene has CDR1 LNHDA and CDR2 SQIVND (reference sequence). The CDR3 is 15 residues long.

The V and J genes are TRBV4-1 and TRBJ1-1; D call uncertain. Germline CDR1 is MGHRA and CDR2 is YSYEKL. The CDR3 covers 14 residues. Trimming shortened V by 4 bases and J by 1 base, and 10 bases separated the two germline ends. CDR3 DNA: TGCGCCAGCAGCCCTGGAGGCCCGAACACTGAAGCTTTCTTT. It yields the protein CASSPGGPNTEAFF.

This clone was observed a handful of times. CDR3 amino acids: CASSQTPGQGWDEQYF. The DNA of the CDR3 is TGCGCCAGCAGCCAAACCCCGGGACAGGGGTGGGACGAGCAGTACTTC. The chain links TRBV4-1 to TRBJ2-7, with TRBD1 identical over 10 bases. V lost 2 bases, J lost 5 bases, and 9 bases stayed unmatched. The CDR3 is made up of 16 amino acids. Germline V gives CDR1 MGHRA, CDR2 YSYEKL.